This TCR beta chain was sequenced in a study of shared clonotypes between healthy human individuals. On the study more broadly: CD4 naive cells filled three plates per donor, CD4 memory three, CD8 naive two and CD8 memory one.

This table comes from immunoSEQ multiplex PCR, and its TCRdb copy is limited to in-frame clones, with some not included. The profile shows around 1.9 million clones, 90% to 95% of them singletons. The CDR3 length is 16 residues. Germline loops: CDR1 MDHEN, CDR2 SYDVKM. Trimming at V came to 6 bases and at J to 9 bases, leaving 13 bases not matched to a gene. Naive CD8 cells lacked CD45RO and underwent positive selection for CCR7, leaving out terminally differentiated effector memory CD45RA+ cells. V and J are TRBV28 and TRBJ2-5, with 13 bases identical to TRBD2. The sequencing input was naive CD8+ T cells from PBMCs. This TCR derives from a man between 18 and 35 years old in good health. Some clones in this sample may be carry-over from other donors' samples. CDR3 in DNA: TGTGCCAGCAGCGGTGGACTAGCGGGAGCCCAAGCGGCCCAGTACTTC. Translated, it gives CASSGGLAGAQAAQYF.